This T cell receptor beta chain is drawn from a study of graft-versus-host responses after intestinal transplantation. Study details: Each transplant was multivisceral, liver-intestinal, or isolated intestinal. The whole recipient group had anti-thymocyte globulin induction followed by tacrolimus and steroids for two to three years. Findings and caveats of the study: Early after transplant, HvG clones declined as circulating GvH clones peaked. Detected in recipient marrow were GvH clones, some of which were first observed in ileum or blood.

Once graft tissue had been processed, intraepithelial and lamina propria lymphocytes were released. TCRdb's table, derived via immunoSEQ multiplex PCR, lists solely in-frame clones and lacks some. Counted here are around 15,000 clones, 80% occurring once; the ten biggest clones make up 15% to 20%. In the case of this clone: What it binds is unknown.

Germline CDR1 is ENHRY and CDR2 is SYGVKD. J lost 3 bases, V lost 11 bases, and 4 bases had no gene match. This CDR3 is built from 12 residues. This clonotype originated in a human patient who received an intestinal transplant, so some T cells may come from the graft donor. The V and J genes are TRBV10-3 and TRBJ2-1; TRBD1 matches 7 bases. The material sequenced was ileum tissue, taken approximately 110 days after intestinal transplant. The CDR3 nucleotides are TGTGCCTCATGGGACAGCTACAATGAGCAGTTCTTC. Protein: CASWDSYNEQFF.